Below, 14 T cell receptor beta chains from the same sample are listed, as sequenced in a study of T-cell reconstitution after alpha-beta-depleted transplantation in children. Unique molecular identifiers were used to barcode this TCRbeta library. TCRdb recomputed calls from the PCR reads with MiXCR, one row per CDR3 protein. The top ten hold 9.5% to 12% of the sample, which has 300,000 to 350,000 distinct CDR3 sequences, approximately 23% seen once. The sample here was PBMCs, mostly from graft donor cells, taken 180 days after TCRalphabeta/CD19-depleted stem cell transplant. All receptors derive from a male patient younger than 18 who had a stem cell transplant for acute lymphoblastic leukemia, so the T cells may come from the graft donor.

V gene TRBV10-1 combines with J gene TRBJ2-4; 11 bases are shared with TRBD1. This CDR3 has 17 residues. Looked up from germline, CDR1 is WNHNN and CDR2 is SYGVQD (reference sequence). Germline trimming cut 4 bases from V and 2 bases from J; bases unmatched to any gene: 7. CDR3: CASSAGQGAGTKNIQYF. The DNA of the CDR3 is TGCGCCAGCAGTGCAGGACAGGGGGCCGGGACCAAAAACATTCAGTACTTC.

This chain uses TRBV5-6 with TRBJ1-1, with TRBD1 as a possible D gene (6 bases). Germline-derived CDR1 and CDR2 are SGHDT and YYEEEE. The CDR3 has 15 amino acids. V dropped 4 bases and J dropped 4 bases, with 17 bases sitting between them. CDR3 amino acids: CASSLVDRGATEAFF. CDR3 DNA: TGTGCCAGCAGCCTGGTGGACAGAGGTGCCACTGAAGCTTTCTTT.

The V gene is TRBV20-1, the J gene TRBJ2-1; 9 bases are shared with TRBD2. Germline trimming cut 5 bases from V and 6 bases from J; bases unmatched to any gene: 8. Germline V gene sequence: CDR1 DFQATT, CDR2 SNEGSKA (reference sequence). This CDR3 region has 14 residues. The CDR3 sequence: CSAQKTSGLNEQFF. The DNA for the CDR3 is TGCAGTGCTCAAAAGACTAGCGGACTCAATGAGCAGTTCTTC.

The J gene is TRBJ1-2, the V gene TRBV11-2; D is possibly TRBD1 (5 bases). V was pared by 1 base and J by 2 bases, with 14 bases between. Germline-derived CDR1 and CDR2 are SGHAT and FQNNGV. The CDR3 consists of 16 residues. Here the CDR3 reads CASSLGGTGRNYGYTF. Here the CDR3 DNA reads TGTGCCAGCAGCTTAGGGGGGACTGGGAGGAACTATGGCTACACCTTC.

This clonotype was observed a few times. The gene calls are TRBV27 and TRBJ2-7, with 8 bases identical to TRBD1. J lost 2 bases, V lost 3 bases, and 3 bases had no gene match. CDR3 length equals 14 residues. In germline, CDR1 is MNHEY, CDR2 SMNVEV (reference sequence). The chain's CDR3 is CASSFGQGTYEQYF. DNA for the CDR3: TGTGCCAGCAGTTTCGGACAGGGAACCTACGAGCAGTACTTC.

The sample holds a few counts of this clonotype. This rearrangement joins TRBV25-1 to TRBJ2-7; possibly TRBD1 for D (6 bases). From germline, CDR1 is MGHDK and CDR2 SYGVNS. Deletions cut 3 bases from V and 3 bases from J, with 12 bases between. CDR3 size: 14 residues. The CDR3 sequence is CASSDATGLYEQYF. The DNA of the CDR3 is TGTGCCAGCAGTGACGCGACAGGCCTCTACGAGCAGTACTTC.

This clonotype was recorded at least ten times. This sequence joins TRBV27 and TRBJ2-7; D might be TRBD1 (6 bases). The length of the CDR3 is 15 residues. V lost 6 bases, J lost 3 bases, and 18 bases lay in between. Germline assignment: CDR1 MNHEY and CDR2 SMNVEV (reference sequence). The CDR3 coding sequence is TGTGCCAGCAGCCCCCGGACAGTTGGGCGCTACGAGCAGTACTTC. Translated: CASSPRTVGRYEQYF.

The chain is built from TRBV25-1 and TRBJ2-4, with D possibly being TRBD1 (5 bases). Germline CDR1 is MGHDK and CDR2 is SYGVNS. V was trimmed by 1 base and J by 2 bases, leaving 15 bases between them. CDR3 length equals 17 residues. In nucleotides, the CDR3 is TGTGCCAGCAGTGAATGGGGCTACGCCCCTCCCAAAAACATTCAGTACTTC. As protein: CASSEWGYAPPKNIQYF.

This chain joins TRBV28 and TRBJ2-3; TRBD2 might be the D (6 bases). The CDR3 contains 16 residues. Germline V lookup: CDR1 MDHEN, CDR2 SYDVKM. V was cut by 1 base and J by 2 bases, with 13 bases left in between. The CDR3 bases are TGTGCCAGCAGTTTATACACCTCGGACTACACAGATACGCAGTATTTT. As protein: CASSLYTSDYTDTQYF.

This clonotype was seen a handful of times. This chain uses TRBV2 with TRBJ2-3, with 9 bases identical to TRBD2. The ends lost 11 bases at V and 2 bases at J; junction bases unmatched: 8. The CDR3 length is 14 residues. CDR1 and CDR2 from the germline V gene are SNHLY and FYNNEI. The CDR3 region is CAGCGLAFTDTQYF. DNA of the CDR3: TGTGCCGGCTGTGGACTAGCGTTCACAGATACGCAGTATTTT.

The sample holds a few counts of this clonotype. The V gene is TRBV5-1, the J gene TRBJ2-1; a possible D gene is TRBD2 (6 bases). The CDR3 loop spans 13 amino acids. Trimming removed 2 bases from V and 4 bases from J, with 7 bases in between. Germline V gene data show CDR1 as SGHRS and CDR2 as YFSETQ. The CDR3 region has the DNA TGCGCCAGCAGCTTTAGCGGTTACAATGAGCAGTTCTTC. Encoded protein: CASSFSGYNEQFF.

This clonotype was picked up a small number of times. J is TRBJ2-2 and V is TRBV5-1, with D maybe TRBD2 (5 bases). Looked up from germline, CDR1 is SGHRS and CDR2 is YFSETQ. V shed 5 bases and J shed 0 bases, with 11 bases lying between them. The CDR3 sequence is 15 residues long. CDR3 protein: CASRSTRTNTGELFF. CDR3 sequence (DNA): TGCGCCAGCAGGTCAACTAGGACGAACACCGGGGAGCTGTTTTTT.

The rearrangement joins TRBV12-3 or TRBV12-4 to TRBJ2-7; D is undetermined. There are 16 residues in the CDR3. Trimming took off 2 bases at V and 2 bases at J, with 16 bases between the two ends. The CDR3 loop reads CASSLRRWDPAYEQYF. Written as DNA, the CDR3 is TGTGCCAGCAGTTTAAGGCGTTGGGATCCAGCCTACGAGCAGTACTTC.

This clonotype was seen a handful of times. The chain combines TRBV12-3 or TRBV12-4 with TRBJ2-3; D remains unclear. With 1 base removed from V and 2 bases from J, the gap between germline ends came to 7 bases. The length of the CDR3 is 14 residues. The CDR3 sequence: CASSLVEFTDTQYF. In DNA form, the CDR3 reads TGTGCCAGCAGTTTAGTGGAATTCACAGATACGCAGTATTTT.